The 5 T cell receptor beta chains presented below share a single source sample, sequenced in a study of T-cell memory formation after mild COVID-19 (dated by TCRdb to the early 2020s). The method was 5' RACE. Sequenced on an Illumina NovaSeq 6000. The raw public data were reprocessed by TCRdb itself: fastp quality trimming at Q25, MiXCR clonotype calling, in-frame beta chains only. When rows share a CDR3 protein, they turn into one entry using the most common DNA and genes. The table for this sample lists fewer than 60,000 distinct CDR3 sequences; 25% to 35% of them were counted only once. The ten largest clones add up to 40% to 45% of the sample. Sequencing was performed on PBMCs or a T cell subset sorted from them (not recorded which). Source of these receptors: a man aged 18 to 30 who had mild COVID-19 (a few samples of this study predate the infection). The sample titles of this study are shuffled in the database, so cell type and time point are left out; the donor was told from shared clones.

CDR3 in DNA: TGTGCCAGCAGCCCCTCGGGACGCAACAATGAGCAGTTCTTC. Protein: CASSPSGRNNEQFF. The chain has TRBV12-3 or TRBV12-4 and TRBJ2-1; the D gene could be TRBD1 or TRBD2 (5 bases each). The ends were cut back, 6 bases at V and 5 bases at J, with 14 bases in the middle. CDR3 length: 14 residues.

The chain links TRBV5-6 to TRBJ2-2, with D perhaps TRBD1 (5 bases). The CDR3 is made up of 17 amino acids. Germline V gene sequence: CDR1 SGHDT, CDR2 YYEEEE. Trimming removed 0 bases from V and 7 bases from J, with 19 bases in between. CDR3 sequence (DNA): TGTGCCAGCAGCTTGGCCTCGACAGAGCTTTTGTACGGGGAGCTGTTTTTT. Translation gives CASSLASTELLYGELFF.

This clonotype was seen a handful of times. This chain links TRBV10-3 with TRBJ2-7; TRBD1 matches 8 bases. CDR1 is ENHRY and CDR2 is SYGVKD in the germline V gene. The V gene end was trimmed by 10 bases and the J gene end by 5 bases; junction bases not matched to a gene: 13. This CDR3 has 14 residues. The CDR3 nucleotides are TGTGCCACTAGAGACGTAGACAGGGGCGACGAGCAGTACTTC. Translated, it gives CATRDVDRGDEQYF.

This clonotype was seen just once. The genes are TRBV4-1 and TRBJ1-4, with 7 bases lining up with TRBD1. The ends lost 4 bases at V and 8 bases at J; junction bases unmatched: 13. The germline V gene encodes CDR1 MGHRA and CDR2 YSYEKL. The CDR3 consists of 16 residues. The CDR3 bases are TGCGCCAGCAGCCTGACCCTGGACAGGTTGAGCGAAAAACTGTTTTTT. Translating it yields CASSLTLDRLSEKLFF.

Only a few counts were recorded for this clonotype. The chain joins TRBV9 to TRBJ2-3; 9 nucleotides line up with TRBD2. The CDR3 runs to 16 residues. Germline V CDR1 and CDR2: SGDLS, YYNGEE. V shed 0 bases, J shed 1 base, and the junction held 3 bases outside the gene matches. The CDR3 reads CASSVEGLARTDTQYF. DNA for the CDR3: TGTGCCAGCAGCGTAGAGGGACTAGCCCGCACAGATACGCAGTATTTT.